This TCR beta chain was recovered during a study of cytomegalovirus exposure and HLA in healthy donors (dated by TCRdb to 2015 to 2018). Background on the whole study: According to an earlier analysis of several hundred of the donors, about 170 million T cells yielded some 110 million unique TCR beta sequences and less than 300 Gb of sequence data. An early release that covered approximately 600 HLA-typed donors contained around 330 gigabases of sequencing data and 80 million or so unique TCR sequences. The genetic ancestry cluster associated with self-reported Caucasian donors included 80% to 90% of the roughly 400 genotyped donors. The study aimed to test whether signatures of past pathogen exposure could be identified by cataloging public T cell receptors. The study used immunosequencing to profile the T cell repertoires of approximately 650 subjects and linked those repertoires to cytomegalovirus serostatus. A separate validation cohort of 100 to 150 different subjects was used in addition to the roughly 670-subject first cohort. The study combined high-throughput TCR immunosequencing, statistical association of individual TCRs with disease status, and machine learning to predict cytomegalovirus infection status. In a later analysis, previously published TCR beta repertoires from hundreds of donors were re-analyzed and high-resolution HLA genotyping was added so that TCR occurrence patterns could be studied. The later analysis used no new phenotypic data to find candidate immune exposures, relying instead on TCR beta sequences and their occurrence across donors. An earlier analysis of 500 to 750 of the donors applied high-throughput TCR beta sequencing to assess whether each TCR beta V gene segment acted as functional or pseudogenic. Donor age, sex, ethnicity and CMV serostatus were collected together with the repertoire data. A later genetic analysis used genome-wide SNP genotypes for about 55% of the 666 donors, treating that subset as a discovery cohort. All discovery cohort repertoires had been generated on a single sequencing platform. HLA typing covered class I and class II loci at four-digit resolution. The number of typed donors differed by locus: roughly 629-640 for A, B, C, DRB1 and DQB1; 522 for DQA1; 606 for DPA1; and 450 to 480 for DPB1. About five DR-DQ haplotypes were treated as single units for association and clustering because of strong linkage in the cohort. Among 398 genotyped donors of the cohort, an average of roughly 230,000 unique TCR beta nucleotide sequences was sequenced per donor, of which 15% to 20% were non-productive. Broader findings and caveats from the paper: Because HLA typing was missing for some donors at each locus, association tests included only the typed subset. The cohort was sequenced for TCR beta chains only, and without alpha or paired-chain data the features that could be detected were limited. Most TCR sequences were seen in very few donors, while some public TCRs were found in many individuals. A few of the identified cytomegalovirus-associated TCR beta chains were confirmed in vitro to be specific for cytomegalovirus antigens. Specific HLA alleles were associated with 16,951 TCR beta sequences at a false discovery rate of 0.05 in a later analysis. In both the original and validation cohorts, the classifier was reported to diagnose cytomegalovirus status with high specificity and sensitivity. Compared with the approximately 710-donor mean, donors in an Asian-associated ancestry cluster had fewer N-insertions in productive TCRs, according to a later genetic analysis. In a later analysis, several top co-occurrence clusters were reported to appear linked to parvovirus B19, influenza, CMV and Epstein-Barr virus. Because counts were too low, some 17 rarely observed V segments, including chromosome 9 orphons, were left out of the earlier analysis of about 500 of the donors. The authors suggested that the approach could potentially be extended to other disease states and immunological phenotypes. In a later genetic analysis, a missense DCLRE1C variant was associated with V-gene and J-gene trimming of TCR beta chains, and the association was replicated in an independent cohort. A total of 150 or so TCR beta chains were listed by the study as associated with cytomegalovirus. Roughly uniform sequencing depth across donors was assumed in presence/absence analyses, although this assumption may not hold. In a later analysis, HLA-associated TCR beta chains were found to be more clonally expanded and to have lower generation probabilities than equally common non-associated chains. When HLA alleles, especially DR and DQ, strongly co-occurred, attributing TCR associations to individual alleles was difficult. Because the 87-base-pair reads could not distinguish some IMGT-functional V segments, including TRBV6-2 and TRBV6-3, those segments were excluded. According to a later analysis, TCR association rates differed among HLA loci, with DRB1 alleles showing the most associated TCRs and HLA-C alleles showing the fewest. Linkage disequilibrium might explain the correlated functional status among segregating V segments, but an unknown experimental factor could not be ruled out. In a later analysis, most CMV-associated TCR beta chains were found to appear HLA-restricted, with HLA associations seemingly driven largely by CMV exposure. An earlier analysis of around 600 of the donors showed that most TCR beta V segments appeared in productive rearrangements either about 90% or about 30% of the time, which broadly matched IMGT annotations. A group of highly shared sequence variants was considered likely to be a technical artifact of the sequencing pipeline. Immune exposure information for the cohort was limited to CMV serostatus. A further reported finding was that TCR beta sequences accurately predicted the HLA-A and HLA-B alleles for most subjects in the first cohort.

Concerning this clone: Its binding antigen is unknown. No clone much larger than this one lies a single base away; base qualities are absent.

From the cysteine up to the phenylalanine, the CDR3 has a length of 15 residues. The entry retains the CDR3 DNA only, 45 bases that are in frame from base 1. The V end gives up 8 bases and the J end 3 bases, leaving 7 bases in the junction not matched to a gene. CDR1 and CDR2 are read off the germline V gene as WSHSY and SAAADI. In total, approximately 690 healthy bone marrow donors made up the cohort. At the time of sampling, all cohort members were nominally healthy, though unrecorded immune exposures were likely present. The donor tested CMV seropositive and was one of the 289 seropositive cohort members. Each donor provided a peripheral blood sample, and peripheral blood mononuclear cells were used for TCR beta sequencing. Genomic DNA extraction from the blood cell samples was performed with the Qiagen DNeasy Blood Extraction Kit. Libraries were prepared through the immunoSEQ multiplex PCR assay. For the multiplex PCR, a mixture combining 60 forward primers for TCR Vbeta segments and 13 reverse primers for TCR Jbeta segments was used. The CDR3 region of rearranged TCR beta genes was amplified from genomic DNA with a multiplex PCR assay. The Illumina HiSeq System was used to sequence the amplified TCR beta libraries as 87-base-pair reads. As for how the authors treated the data: In a later analysis, 77 million or so unique TCR beta chains were counted across the 500 to 850 repertoires, and around 11 million of these chains were shared by at least two donors. Raw reads were error-corrected and collapsed into unique sequences with a nearest-neighbor algorithm that merged closely related sequences to remove PCR and sequencing errors. To assign V, D and J gene segments, CDR3 sequences were aligned to IMGT reference sequences. For a sequence to be retained, a match of at least six nucleotides to both a V gene segment and a J gene segment was required. A rearrangement was called productive if the CDR3 had no stop codons and remained in frame with V and J, and every other rearrangement was called non-productive. Following IMGT convention, CDR3 was defined as the stretch from the second conserved V-encoded cysteine to the conserved J-encoded phenylalanine. Sequences without an unambiguous match to a single V gene segment were excluded from the earlier analysis of 450 to 750 of the donors. An earlier analysis of 550 to 650 of the donors classified V segments as functional when productive rearrangements were above 56.7% and as segregating when the standard deviation between donors was above 5%. A statistical classification framework was developed to diagnose cytomegalovirus status using the catalog of TCR beta chain sequences. A later analysis assigned V and J genes by comparing TCR nucleotide sequences with IMGT/GENE-DB human TR gene sequences. The TCRdist pipeline was used in a later analysis to assign CDR3 sequences and most-parsimonious VDJ recombination scenarios. In a later analysis, each TCR beta chain was defined by its CDR3 amino acid sequence together with its V-gene family, and reads without a unique V-gene family were excluded. In a later analysis, fewer than 600 highly shared, low-generation-probability nucleotide sequences were removed to address suspected cross-contamination and a sequencing artifact. In a later analysis, a clonal expansion index for each public chain was calculated from normalized within-repertoire ranks of inferred template counts. In a later analysis, generation probabilities were computed using a VDJ recombination model fitted to out-of-frame rearrangements, and the results were checked against IGoR. A later analysis scored TCR-TCR, TCR-HLA and TCR-CMV co-occurrence with hypergeometric tests, applying a repertoire-size bias correction to TCR pairs. False discovery rates were estimated in a later analysis by permuting HLA or CMV assignments 20 times. In a later analysis, co-occurring TCRs were grouped with DBSCAN, and TCRdist sequence similarity was added when clustering was performed within HLA-allele-positive subsets. Co-occurrence clustering excluded repertoires with fewer than 30,000 or more than 120,000 public chains, plus five with anomalous nucleotide sharing. TCRdb obtained this table from immuneACCESS and retained in-frame rearrangements with V and J assigned. These tables miss some clones; where compared with another copy, unresolved V genes account for less than half of the shortfall, and the remainder is unexplained. From that table come the V and J calls and clone size; the DNA was used to work out D and trimming. Present in this sample are around 160,000 clones, approximately 80% of which were seen just once. The ten biggest clones cover 7% to 8.5% of the sample.

The chain links TRBV10-2 with TRBJ2-2, with TRBD2 identical over 9 junction bases. Sequenced sample: PBMCs. The sequence derives from a male donor in good health and CMV-seropositive. The DNA sequence reads TGCGCCAGCTCCTCGAGCGGGGGGTACACCGGGGAGCTGTTTTTT. Translated, this is CASSSSGGYTGELFF.